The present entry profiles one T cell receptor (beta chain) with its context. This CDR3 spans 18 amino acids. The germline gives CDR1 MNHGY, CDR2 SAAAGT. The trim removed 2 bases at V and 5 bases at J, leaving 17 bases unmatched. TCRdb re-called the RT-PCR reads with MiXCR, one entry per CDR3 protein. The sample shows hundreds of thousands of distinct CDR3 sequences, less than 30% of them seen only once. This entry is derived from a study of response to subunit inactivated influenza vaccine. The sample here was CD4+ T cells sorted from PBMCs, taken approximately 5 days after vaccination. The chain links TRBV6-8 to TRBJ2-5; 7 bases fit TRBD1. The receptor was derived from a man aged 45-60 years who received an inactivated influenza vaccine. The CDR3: CASSYESCTGEIIETQYF. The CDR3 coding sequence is TGTGCCAGCAGTTACGAGAGTTGCACAGGGGAGATAATTGAGACCCAGTACTTC.